Given below is one TCR beta chain in context. A read error is possible here, since a much larger clone lies one base away. The CDR3 regions of TCR beta were amplified from RNA transcripts. A first-round RT-PCR of the TCR CDR3 used the HTBI primer set. From the multiplex PCR reads, TCRdb called clonotypes with MiXCR, one entry per CDR3 protein. The sample consists of 190,000 or so distinct CDR3 sequences, around 19% of them appearing once. The data were taken from a study of T cells in Graves' hyperthyroidism and ophthalmopathy. The CDR3 extends over 14 amino acids. Germline CDR1 MNHEY, CDR2 SVGEGT. V usage is TRBV6-2 or TRBV6-3 and J usage is TRBJ2-1, with a possible D match to TRBD1 (5 bases). This sequence was found in a middle-aged man with Graves' hyperthyroidism. The sample consisted of blood. This chain's CDR3 is CTSSSKFDSPEQFF. CDR3 DNA: TGTACCAGCAGCTCCAAATTCGACAGTCCCGAGCAGTTCTTC.